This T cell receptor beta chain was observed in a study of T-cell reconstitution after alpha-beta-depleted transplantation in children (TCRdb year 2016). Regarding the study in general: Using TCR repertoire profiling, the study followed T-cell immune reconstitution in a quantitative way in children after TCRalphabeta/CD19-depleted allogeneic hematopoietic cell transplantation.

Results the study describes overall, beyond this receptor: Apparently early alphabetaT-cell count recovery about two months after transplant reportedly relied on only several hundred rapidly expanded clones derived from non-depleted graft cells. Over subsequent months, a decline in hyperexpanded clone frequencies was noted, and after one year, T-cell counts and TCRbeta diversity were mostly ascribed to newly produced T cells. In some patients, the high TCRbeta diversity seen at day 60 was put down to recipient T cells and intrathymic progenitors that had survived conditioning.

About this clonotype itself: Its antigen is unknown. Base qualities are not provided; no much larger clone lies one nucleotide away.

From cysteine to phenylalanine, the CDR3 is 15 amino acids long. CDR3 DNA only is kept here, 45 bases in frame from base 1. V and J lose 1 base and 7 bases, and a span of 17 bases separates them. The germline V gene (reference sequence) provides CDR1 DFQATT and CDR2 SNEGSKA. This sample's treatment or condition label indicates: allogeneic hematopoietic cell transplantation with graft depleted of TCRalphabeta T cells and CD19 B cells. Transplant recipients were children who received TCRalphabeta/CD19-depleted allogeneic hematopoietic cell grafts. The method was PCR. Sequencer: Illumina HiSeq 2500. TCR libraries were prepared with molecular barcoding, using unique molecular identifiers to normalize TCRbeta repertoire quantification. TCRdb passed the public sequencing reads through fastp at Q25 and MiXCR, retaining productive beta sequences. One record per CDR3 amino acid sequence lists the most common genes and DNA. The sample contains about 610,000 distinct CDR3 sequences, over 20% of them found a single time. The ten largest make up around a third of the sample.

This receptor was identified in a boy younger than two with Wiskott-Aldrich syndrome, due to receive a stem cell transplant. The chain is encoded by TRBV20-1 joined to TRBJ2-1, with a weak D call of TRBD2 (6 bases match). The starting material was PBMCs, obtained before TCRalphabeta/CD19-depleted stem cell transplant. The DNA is TGCAGTGCTAGAGGCCCTAGCGCGAAAAGGAATGAGCAGTTCTTC. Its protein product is CSARGPSAKRNEQFF.